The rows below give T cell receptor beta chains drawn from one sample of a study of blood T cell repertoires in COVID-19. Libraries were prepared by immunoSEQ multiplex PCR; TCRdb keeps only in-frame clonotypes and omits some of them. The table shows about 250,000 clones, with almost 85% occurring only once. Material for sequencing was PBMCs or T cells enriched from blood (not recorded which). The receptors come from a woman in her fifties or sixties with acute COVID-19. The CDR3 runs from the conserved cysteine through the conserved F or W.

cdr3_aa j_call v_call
CASSLDAGGEVGYTF TRBJ1-2 TRBV7-8
CASSTADSPNEKLFF TRBJ1-4 TRBV19
CASSLGPPGQGFVEQFF TRBJ2-1 TRBV7-6
CASSPSAGMGTEAFF TRBJ1-1 TRBV19
CASSPGSSYNSPLHF TRBJ1-6 TRBV6-2/TRBV6-3
CASSPGGGETQYF TRBJ2-5 TRBV7-3
CASSLAGVWTTNEKLFF TRBJ1-4 TRBV5-1
CASSLGARELFF TRBJ2-2 TRBV12-3/TRBV12-4
CASSLGSMNYGYTF TRBJ1-2 TRBV7-9
CASSLPITDTQYF TRBJ2-3 TRBV7-2
CASSESMNTEAFF TRBJ1-1 TRBV2
CAWSVLGGGPRETQYF TRBJ2-5 TRBV30